These 23 T cell receptor beta chains were sequenced from one sample in a study of beta chain features in type 1 diabetes. The study's findings and limits: In all four CD4+ subsets, TCRB CDR3 length was significantly, moderately reduced in type 1 diabetes.

Of the isolated RNA, all was reverse transcribed, and so the sequenced material was expressed TCRB transcripts. Generated by immunoSEQ multiplex PCR, the TCRdb table keeps only in-frame clones and is missing some. This table has approximately 150,000 clones, 13% appearing once. These TCRs are of unknown antigen specificity. Input material: central memory CD4+ T cells from blood. Receptors originate from a man aged 18-30 years with type 1 diabetes.

The V and J genes are TRBV2 and TRBJ2-5; D not resolved. Germline V gives CDR1 SNHLY, CDR2 FYNNEI. The CDR3 consists of 14 residues. V was shortened by 1 base and J by 2 bases, with 8 bases between the two germline ends. The CDR3 nucleotides are TGTGCCAGCAGTGAAGTGTGGGCTCAAGAGACCCAGTACTTC. This translates into CASSEVWAQETQYF.

Only a few counts were recorded for this clone. This chain links TRBV7-2 with TRBJ1-2, with 11 bases aligning to TRBD1. V lost 5 bases and J lost 6; bases outside the gene matches: 2. The CDR3 sequence is 13 residues long. From germline, CDR1 is SGHTA and CDR2 FQGNSA. This CDR3 reads CASSQGQGDGYTF. CDR3 in DNA: TGTGCCAGCAGCCAGGGACAGGGGGATGGCTACACCTTC.

This clone was seen more than once but under ten times. The rearrangement uses TRBV10-2 and TRBJ1-1, with D unresolved. This CDR3 spans 14 amino acids. Germline V CDR1 and CDR2: WSHSY, SAAADI. V lost 3 bases and J lost 0, with 8 bases in between. In DNA form, the CDR3 reads TGCGCCAGCAGTGAACAGAGCATGAACACTGAAGCTTTCTTT. This gives the protein CASSEQSMNTEAFF.

The chain uses TRBV4-1 and TRBJ1-3, with a possible D match to TRBD1 (6 bases). This CDR3 comprises 15 residues. V was cut by 6 bases and J by 0 bases, with 12 bases left in between. Germline assignment: CDR1 MGHRA and CDR2 YSYEKL. CDR3 sequence (DNA): TGCGCCAGCAGTGACAGGCGAAGCTCTGGAAACACCATATATTTT. Protein sequence: CASSDRRSSGNTIYF.

The chain joins TRBV27 to TRBJ2-3, with 7 bases lining up with TRBD2. The CDR3 runs to 15 residues. The V gene end was trimmed by 2 bases and the J gene end by 5 bases; junction bases not matched to a gene: 7. Germline loops: CDR1 MNHEY, CDR2 SMNVEV (reference sequence). CDR3 region: CASSLVAGGRDTQYF. The CDR3 coding sequence is TGTGCCAGCAGTTTAGTAGCGGGCGGACGAGATACGCAGTATTTT.

Only a few counts were recorded for this clone. This chain joins TRBV29-1 and TRBJ1-2; tentative D call: TRBD1 (6 bases). Per the germline V gene, CDR1 is SQVTM and CDR2 is ANQGSEA. This CDR3 is 16 amino acids long. V was cut by 0 bases and J by 7 bases, with 21 bases left in between. CDR3 region: CSVEDLIIGGRLGYTF. In DNA form, the CDR3 reads TGCAGCGTTGAAGATCTTATTATAGGGGGGCGGCTTGGCTACACCTTC. Complete variable domain (other parts from reference TRBV29-1 and TRBJ1-2): SAVISQKPSRDICQRGTSLTIQCQVDSQVTMMFWYRQQPGQSLTLIATANQGSEATYESGFVIDKFPISRPNLTFSTLTVSNMSPEDSSIYLCSVEDLIIGGRLGYTFGSGTRLTVV.

V and J are TRBV4-1 and TRBJ2-3; D is undetermined. V lost 1 base to trimming and J lost 3 bases, with 8 bases between them. Germline CDR1 reads MGHRA; CDR2 reads YSYEKL. The CDR3 is made up of 14 amino acids. The CDR3 protein is CASSQVLRTDTQYF. The DNA for the CDR3 is TGCGCCAGCAGCCAAGTTTTGCGGACAGATACGCAGTATTTT.

This clone has only a few counts. The chain has TRBV25-1 and TRBJ1-1; D not certain. The CDR3 length is 13 residues. Germline CDR1 is MGHDK and CDR2 is SYGVNS. V gave up 3 bases and J gave up 6 bases, with 11 bases separating them. The CDR3 sequence: CASSDGSHAEAFF. DNA for the CDR3: TGTGCCAGCAGTGATGGCTCCCATGCTGAAGCTTTCTTT.

This clone was detected only a few times. The chain combines TRBV28 with TRBJ1-1; 7 bases agree with TRBD1. From germline, CDR1 is MDHEN and CDR2 SYDVKM. This CDR3 is built from 14 residues. J gave up 1 base and V 9 bases, and 8 bases lay outside the gene matches. Here the CDR3 DNA reads TGTGCCAGTTCACCGGGACAGCAGAACACTGAAGCTTTCTTT. It encodes CASSPGQQNTEAFF. The complete variable domain, with remaining parts taken from reference TRBV28 and TRBJ1-1, reads DVKVTQSSRYLVKRTGEKVFLECVQDMDHENMFWYRQDPGLGLRLIYFSYDVKMKEKGDIPEGYSVSREKKERFSLILESASTNQTSMYLCASSPGQQNTEAFFGQGTRLTVV.

The V call is TRBV25-1, the J call TRBJ1-1, with D uncertain. V was trimmed by 4 bases and J by 1 base, leaving 13 bases between them. Germline CDR1 reads MGHDK; CDR2 reads SYGVNS. The CDR3 runs to 15 residues. The CDR3 sequence is CASSGYLAGNTEAFF. For the CDR3, the DNA is TGTGCCAGCAGTGGATATTTGGCGGGGAACACTGAAGCTTTCTTT.

This clone was counted only a few times. The chain recombines TRBV5-1 with TRBJ2-6; D ambiguous. Per germline, CDR1 SGHRS and CDR2 YFSETQ. The CDR3 extends over 15 amino acids. Trimming pared 2 bases from V and 0 bases from J, leaving 6 bases between. CDR3 protein: CASSFSGSGANVLTF. In nucleotides, the CDR3 is TGCGCCAGCAGCTTCTCGGGCTCTGGGGCCAACGTCCTGACTTTC. The whole variable domain, filled in from reference TRBV5-1 and TRBJ2-6, reads KAGVTQTPRYLIKTRGQQVTLSCSPISGHRSVSWYQQTPGQGLQFLFEYFSETQRNKGNFPGRFSGRQFSNSRSEMNVSTLELGDSALYLCASSFSGSGANVLTFGAGSRLTVL.

Ten or more counts support this clone. The chain carries TRBV2 and TRBJ2-7, with 7 bases lining up with TRBD1. The J segment lost 12 bases and the V segment lost 7 bases, leaving 15 bases of the junction unmatched. Germline CDR1 SNHLY, CDR2 FYNNEI. The CDR3 spans 13 residues. DNA for the CDR3: TGTGCCAGCAATCCCGGGACAGCCCGAATCTTGTACTTC. It translates to CASNPGTARILYF.

The table lists this clone with a few counts. J is TRBJ2-5 and V is TRBV10-3; 11 positions match TRBD2. The CDR3 sequence is 15 residues long. Germline CDR1 is ENHRY and CDR2 is SYGVKD. The V gene end was trimmed by 2 bases and the J gene end by 4 bases; junction bases not matched to a gene: 3. The CDR3 sequence: CAISEGTSGLETQYF. The CDR3 DNA sequence: TGTGCCATCAGTGAGGGGACTAGCGGCCTAGAGACCCAGTACTTC.

This clone has at least ten counts. The chain has TRBV10-3 and TRBJ2-3; D is possibly TRBD1 or TRBD2 (6 bases each). This CDR3 is 17 amino acids long. The germline V gene has CDR1 ENHRY and CDR2 SYGVKD. V was clipped by 2 bases and J by 0 bases, with 15 bases between them. CDR3 region: CAISEMLGGSSTDTQYF. For the CDR3, the DNA is TGTGCCATCAGTGAGATGTTAGGGGGGTCAAGCACAGATACGCAGTATTTT.

This clone was observed a handful of times. The V and J genes are TRBV6-1 and TRBJ1-5; D possibly corresponds to TRBD1 (5 bases). Trimming left V 1 base short and J 6 bases short, with 10 bases between. CDR1 MNHNS and CDR2 SASEGT come from the germline V gene. The CDR3 is 14 residues long. The CDR3 protein is CASSEGAGLQPQHF. The CDR3 nucleotides read TGTGCCAGCAGTGAAGGGGCAGGGCTTCAGCCCCAGCATTTT.

This clone was detected only a few times. V and J are TRBV19 and TRBJ1-1; maybe TRBD1 (5 bases). Germline-derived CDR1 and CDR2 are LNHDA and SQIVND (reference sequence). The CDR3 covers 15 residues. Trimming took off 3 bases at V and 2 bases at J, with 13 bases between the two ends. CDR3 sequence: CASSMQTGANTEAFF. The CDR3 nucleotides read TGTGCCAGTAGTATGCAAACCGGGGCCAACACTGAAGCTTTCTTT.

This clone turned up a few times. The chain combines TRBV30 with TRBJ1-2; the D gene is possibly TRBD1 (5 bases). Germline assignment: CDR1 GTSNPN and CDR2 SVGIG (reference sequence). The CDR3 is 13 residues long. V gave up 8 bases and J gave up 0 bases, with 13 bases separating them. CDR3 DNA sequence: TGTGCCACCGGGGCAGGGACTAACTATGGCTACACCTTC. Encoded protein: CATGAGTNYGYTF.

This clone has ten or more counts. The rearrangement joins TRBV5-1 to TRBJ1-1; 7 bases agree with TRBD1. Germline lookup yields CDR1 SGHRS and CDR2 YFSETQ. This CDR3 contains 14 residues. Germline trimming cut 4 bases from V and 2 bases from J; bases unmatched to any gene: 5. The CDR3 protein is CASSKTGTNTEAFF. CDR3 nucleotide sequence: TGCGCCAGCAGCAAGACAGGGACAAACACTGAAGCTTTCTTT.

CDR3 loop: CASSVDGGRGSPLHF. The CDR3 DNA sequence: TGTGCCAGCAGCGTAGATGGGGGGCGAGGTTCACCCCTCCACTTT. The V gene is TRBV9, the J gene TRBJ1-6; weak D call: TRBD1 (6 bases). CDR3 length: 15 amino acids. The V end was cut by 0 bases, the J end by 9 bases, with 13 bases between. From germline, CDR1 is SGDLS and CDR2 YYNGEE.

Ten or more counts support this clone. The chain uses TRBV30 and TRBJ1-2; possibly TRBD1 for D (5 bases). CDR1 and CDR2 (germline): GTSNPN, SVGIG (reference sequence). V lost 1 base to trimming and J lost 4 bases, with 7 bases between them. This CDR3 has 12 residues. The CDR3 coding sequence is TGTGCCTGGAGTGGGACAATCTATGGCTACACCTTC. Residues: CAWSGTIYGYTF.

CDR3: CASSLTVTNTEAFF. CDR3 bases: TGCGCCAGCAGCCTGACAGTGACGAACACTGAAGCTTTCTTT. This chain connects TRBV5-1 to TRBJ1-1; maybe TRBD1 (5 bases). The CDR3 runs 14 residues. The V end lost 4 bases, the J end lost 1 base, and 11 bases lay between the germline ends. The germline V gene has CDR1 SGHRS and CDR2 YFSETQ.

In this sample, this clone turned up a few times. The chain recombines TRBV6-5 with TRBJ2-7; TRBD2 agrees at 8 bases. Germline assignment: CDR1 MNHEY and CDR2 SVGAGI. V trimming: 5 bases; J trimming: 3 bases; junction bases outside the gene matches: 6. The CDR3 covers 14 residues. The CDR3 here is CASSLGGGIYEQYF. The CDR3 region has the DNA TGTGCCAGCAGTCTTGGCGGGGGGATCTACGAGCAGTACTTC.

This clone has only a few counts. The V and J genes are TRBV6-5 and TRBJ2-3; D is unresolved. Trimming took off 6 bases at V and 1 base at J, with 14 bases between the two ends. CDR1 MNHEY and CDR2 SVGAGI come from the germline V gene. This CDR3 spans 15 amino acids. CDR3 sequence: CASSYPPRGTDTQYF. The DNA of the CDR3 is TGTGCCAGCAGCTACCCCCCACGTGGCACAGATACGCAGTATTTT.